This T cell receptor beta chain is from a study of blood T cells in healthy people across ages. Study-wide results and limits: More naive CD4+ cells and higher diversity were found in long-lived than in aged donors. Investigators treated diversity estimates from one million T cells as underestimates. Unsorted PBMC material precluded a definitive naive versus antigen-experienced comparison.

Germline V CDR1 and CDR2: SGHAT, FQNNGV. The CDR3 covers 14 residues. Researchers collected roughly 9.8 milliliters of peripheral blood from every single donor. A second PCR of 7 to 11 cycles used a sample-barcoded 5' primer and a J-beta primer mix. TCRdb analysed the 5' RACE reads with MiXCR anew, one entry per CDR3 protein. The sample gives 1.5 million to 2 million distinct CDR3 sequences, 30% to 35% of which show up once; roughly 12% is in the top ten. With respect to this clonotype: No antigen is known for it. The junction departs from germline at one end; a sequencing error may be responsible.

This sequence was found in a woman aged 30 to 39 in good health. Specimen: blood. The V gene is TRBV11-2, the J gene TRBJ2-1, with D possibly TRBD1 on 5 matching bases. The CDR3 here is CASGLGVAYNEQFF. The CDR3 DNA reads TGTGCCAGCGGCTTAGGGGTGGCCTACAATGAGCAGTTCTTC.